A few counts support the clone carrying this TCR beta chain. A read error may account for a junction end that differs from germline. This record belongs to a study of T-cell memory formation after mild COVID-19. MiXCR was run by TCRdb on the 5' RACE reads, yielding one entry per CDR3 protein. The table includes over 150,000 distinct CDR3 sequences, under 15% detected once. Germline CDR1 and CDR2: SSHAT and FNYEAQ (reference sequence). This CDR3 comprises 13 residues. The chain uses TRBV7-7 and TRBJ2-5; D ambiguous. This TCR came from a man younger than 35 who had mild COVID-19 (a few samples of this study predate the infection). Cell type and time point are not known. The sequenced material came from PBMCs or a T cell subset sorted from them (not recorded which). In nucleotides, the CDR3 is TGTGCTAGCAGCCCAATAGCTTTCGAGACCCAGTACTTC. Protein sequence: CASSPIAFETQYF.